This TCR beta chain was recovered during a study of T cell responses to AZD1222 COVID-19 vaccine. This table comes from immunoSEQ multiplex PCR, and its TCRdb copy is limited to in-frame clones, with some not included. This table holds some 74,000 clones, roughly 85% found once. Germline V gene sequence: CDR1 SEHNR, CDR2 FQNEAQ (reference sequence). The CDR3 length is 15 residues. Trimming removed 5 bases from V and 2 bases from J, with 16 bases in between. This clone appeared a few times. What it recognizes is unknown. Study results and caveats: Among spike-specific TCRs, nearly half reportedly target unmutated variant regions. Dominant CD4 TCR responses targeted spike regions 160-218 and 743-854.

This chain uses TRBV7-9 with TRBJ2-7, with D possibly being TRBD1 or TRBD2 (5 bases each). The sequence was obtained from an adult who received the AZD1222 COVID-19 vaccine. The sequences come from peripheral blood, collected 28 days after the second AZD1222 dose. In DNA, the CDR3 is TGTGCCAGCAGCCCACGATGGGGGTTCACCTACGAGCAGTACTTC. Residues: CASSPRWGFTYEQYF.